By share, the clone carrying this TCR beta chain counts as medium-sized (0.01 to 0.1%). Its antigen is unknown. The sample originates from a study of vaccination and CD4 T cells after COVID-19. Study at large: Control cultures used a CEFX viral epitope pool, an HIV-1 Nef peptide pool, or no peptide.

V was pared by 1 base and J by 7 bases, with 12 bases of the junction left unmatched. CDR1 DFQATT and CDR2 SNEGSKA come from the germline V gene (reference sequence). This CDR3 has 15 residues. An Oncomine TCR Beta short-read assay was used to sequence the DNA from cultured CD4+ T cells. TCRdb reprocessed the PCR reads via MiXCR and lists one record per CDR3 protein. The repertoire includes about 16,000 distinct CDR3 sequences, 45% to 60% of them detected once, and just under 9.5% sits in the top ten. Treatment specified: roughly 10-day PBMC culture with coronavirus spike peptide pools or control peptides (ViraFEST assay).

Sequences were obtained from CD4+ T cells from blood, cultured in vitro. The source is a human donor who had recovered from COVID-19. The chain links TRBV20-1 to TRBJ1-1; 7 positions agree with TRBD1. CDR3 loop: CSARAPTGSGNEAFF. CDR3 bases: TGCAGTGCTAGAGCCCCGACAGGGTCCGGTAATGAAGCTTTCTTT.